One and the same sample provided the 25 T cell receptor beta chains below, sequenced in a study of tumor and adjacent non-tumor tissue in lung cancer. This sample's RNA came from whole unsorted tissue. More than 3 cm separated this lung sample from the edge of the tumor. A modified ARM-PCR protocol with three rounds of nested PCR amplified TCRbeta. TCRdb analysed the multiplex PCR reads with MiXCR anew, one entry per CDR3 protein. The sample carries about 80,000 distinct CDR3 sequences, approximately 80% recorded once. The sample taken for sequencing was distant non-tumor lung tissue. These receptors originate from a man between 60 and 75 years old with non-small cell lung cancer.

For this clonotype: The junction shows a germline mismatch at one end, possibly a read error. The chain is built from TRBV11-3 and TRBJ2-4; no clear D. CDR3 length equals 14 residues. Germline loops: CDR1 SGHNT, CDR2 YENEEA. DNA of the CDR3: TGTGCCAGCAGCCCCCGGTACCCCAAAAACATTGAGTACTTC. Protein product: CASSPRYPKNIEYF.

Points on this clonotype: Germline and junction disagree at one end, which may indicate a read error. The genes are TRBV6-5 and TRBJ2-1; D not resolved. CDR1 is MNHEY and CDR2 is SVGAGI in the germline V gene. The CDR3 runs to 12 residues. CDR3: CASNRTNNEQFF. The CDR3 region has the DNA TGTGCAAGCAATCGGACGAACAATGAGCAGTTCTTC.

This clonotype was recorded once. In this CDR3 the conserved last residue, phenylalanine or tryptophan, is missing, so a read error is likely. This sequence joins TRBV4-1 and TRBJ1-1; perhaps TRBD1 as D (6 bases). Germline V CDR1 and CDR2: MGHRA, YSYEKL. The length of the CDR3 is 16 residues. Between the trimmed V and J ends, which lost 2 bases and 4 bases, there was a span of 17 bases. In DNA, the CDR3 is TGCGCCAGCAGCCAACGGACAGAGGAGGGAAGCACTGAAGCTTTCCTT. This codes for CASSQRTEEGSTEAFL.

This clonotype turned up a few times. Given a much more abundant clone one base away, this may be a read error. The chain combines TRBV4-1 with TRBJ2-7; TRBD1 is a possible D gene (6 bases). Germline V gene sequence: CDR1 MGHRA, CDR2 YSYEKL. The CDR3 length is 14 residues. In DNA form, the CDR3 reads TGCGCCAGCAACCAAGGCACAGGGAGATACGAGCAGTACTTC. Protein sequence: CASNQGTGRYEQYF.

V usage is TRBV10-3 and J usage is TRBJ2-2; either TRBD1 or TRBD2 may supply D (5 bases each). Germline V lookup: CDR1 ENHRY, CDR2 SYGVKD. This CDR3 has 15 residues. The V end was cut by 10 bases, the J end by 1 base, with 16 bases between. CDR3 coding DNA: TGTGCCACCCGAGCCGGGACGCAGAACACCGGGGAGCTGTTTTTT. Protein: CATRAGTQNTGELFF.

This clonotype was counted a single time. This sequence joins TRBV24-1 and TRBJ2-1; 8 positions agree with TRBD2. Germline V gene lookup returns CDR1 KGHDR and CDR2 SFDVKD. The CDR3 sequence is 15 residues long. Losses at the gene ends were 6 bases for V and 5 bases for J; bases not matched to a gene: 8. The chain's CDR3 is CATSYPGLVDNEQFF. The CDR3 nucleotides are TGTGCCACCAGTTACCCGGGACTAGTGGACAATGAGCAGTTCTTC.

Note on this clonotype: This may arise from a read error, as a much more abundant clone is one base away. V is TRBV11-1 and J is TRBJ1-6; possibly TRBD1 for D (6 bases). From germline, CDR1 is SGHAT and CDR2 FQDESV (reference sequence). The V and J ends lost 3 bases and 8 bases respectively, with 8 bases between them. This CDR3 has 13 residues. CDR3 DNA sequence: TGTGCCAGCAGCTTGGCAGGGGATTCACCCCTCCACTTT. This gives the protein CASSLAGDSPLHF.

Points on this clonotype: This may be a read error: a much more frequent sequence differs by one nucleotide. The chain's CDR3 is CASGPARGSSPLHF. The DNA of the CDR3 is TGTGCTAGTGGTCCTGCCAGGGGCAGTTCACCCCTCCACTTT. V usage is TRBV12-5 and J usage is TRBJ1-6; D possibly corresponds to TRBD1 (6 bases). CDR3 length: 14 amino acids. Germline CDR1 and CDR2: LGHNT and FRNRAP. The V and J ends lost 5 bases and 9 bases respectively, with 14 bases between them.

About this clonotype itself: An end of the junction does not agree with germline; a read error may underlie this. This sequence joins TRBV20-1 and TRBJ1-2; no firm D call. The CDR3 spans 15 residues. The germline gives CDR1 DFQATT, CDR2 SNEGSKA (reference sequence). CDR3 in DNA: TGCTGTGCTAGTCTCTTCCGTGACCCCCGCCACGGCTACACCTTC. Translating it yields CCASLFRDPRHGYTF.

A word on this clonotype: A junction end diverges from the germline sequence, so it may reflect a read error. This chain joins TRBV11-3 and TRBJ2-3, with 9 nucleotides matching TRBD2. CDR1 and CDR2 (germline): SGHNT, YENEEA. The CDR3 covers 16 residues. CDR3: CASSLLAGGYRDKQYF. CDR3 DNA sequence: TGTGCCAGCAGCTTACTTGCGGGGGGGTACAGAGATAAGCAGTATTTT.

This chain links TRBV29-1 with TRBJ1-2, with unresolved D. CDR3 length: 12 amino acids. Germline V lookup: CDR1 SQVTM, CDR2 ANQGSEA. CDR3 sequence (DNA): TGCTGTGTACCGACCGCGAGCTATGGCTACACCTTC. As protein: CCVPTASYGYTF.

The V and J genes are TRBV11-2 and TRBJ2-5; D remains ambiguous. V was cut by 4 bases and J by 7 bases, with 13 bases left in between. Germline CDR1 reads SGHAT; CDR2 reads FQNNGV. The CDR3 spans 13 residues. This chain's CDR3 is CASSYTGEWTQYF. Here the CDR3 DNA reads TGTGCCAGCAGCTATACTGGGGAATGGACCCAGTACTTC.

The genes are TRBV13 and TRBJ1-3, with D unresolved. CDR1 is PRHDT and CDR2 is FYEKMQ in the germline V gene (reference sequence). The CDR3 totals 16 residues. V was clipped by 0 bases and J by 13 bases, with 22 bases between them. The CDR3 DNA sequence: TGTGCCAGCAGCTTAGGCCCGGCAGGAGCTAGGAACATGATATATTTT. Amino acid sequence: CASSLGPAGARNMIYF.

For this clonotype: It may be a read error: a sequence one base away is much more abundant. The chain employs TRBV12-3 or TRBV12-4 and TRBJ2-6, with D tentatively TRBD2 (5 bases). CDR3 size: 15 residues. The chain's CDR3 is CASKPPGTGVNVLTF. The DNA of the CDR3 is TGTGCCAGCAAGCCCCCGGGAACTGGGGTCAACGTCCTGACTTTC.

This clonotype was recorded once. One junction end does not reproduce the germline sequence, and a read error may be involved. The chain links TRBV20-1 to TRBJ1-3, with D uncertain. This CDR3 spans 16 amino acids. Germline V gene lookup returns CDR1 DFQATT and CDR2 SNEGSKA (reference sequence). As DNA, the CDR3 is TGCAGTGTTAGAGATCAGATGAGTGCCTCTGGAAACACCATATATTTT. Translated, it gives CSVRDQMSASGNTIYF.

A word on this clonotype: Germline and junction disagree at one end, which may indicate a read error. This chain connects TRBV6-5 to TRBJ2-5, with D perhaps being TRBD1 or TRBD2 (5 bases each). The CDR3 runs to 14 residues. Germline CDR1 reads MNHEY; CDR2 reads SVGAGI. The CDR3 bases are TGTGTCAGCAGAGATACCGGGACCGCGTGGGCCCAGTACTTC. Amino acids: CVSRDTGTAWAQYF.

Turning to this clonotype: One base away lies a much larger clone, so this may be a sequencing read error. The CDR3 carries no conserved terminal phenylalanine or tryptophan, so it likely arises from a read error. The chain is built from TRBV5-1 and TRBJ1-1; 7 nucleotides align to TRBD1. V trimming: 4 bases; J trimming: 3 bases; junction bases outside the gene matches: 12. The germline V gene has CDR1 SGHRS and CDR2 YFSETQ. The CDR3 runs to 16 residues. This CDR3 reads CASSPRQGIVDTEAFC. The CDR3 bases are TGCGCCAGCAGCCCTCGACAGGGAATTGTGGACACTGAAGCTTTCTGT.

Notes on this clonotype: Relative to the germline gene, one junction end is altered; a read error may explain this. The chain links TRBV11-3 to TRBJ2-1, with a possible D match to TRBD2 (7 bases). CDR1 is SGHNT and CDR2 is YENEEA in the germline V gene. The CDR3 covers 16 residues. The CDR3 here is CASSLGGASFHNEQFF. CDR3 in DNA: TGTGCCAGTAGCTTAGGGGGGGCTAGCTTCCACAATGAGCAGTTCTTC.

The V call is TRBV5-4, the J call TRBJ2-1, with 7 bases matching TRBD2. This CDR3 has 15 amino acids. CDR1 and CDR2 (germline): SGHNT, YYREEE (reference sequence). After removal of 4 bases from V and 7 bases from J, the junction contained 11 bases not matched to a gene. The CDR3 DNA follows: TGTGCCAGCAGCGGGGGGGGGATTACCAGAAATGAGCAGTTCTTC. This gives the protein CASSGGGITRNEQFF.

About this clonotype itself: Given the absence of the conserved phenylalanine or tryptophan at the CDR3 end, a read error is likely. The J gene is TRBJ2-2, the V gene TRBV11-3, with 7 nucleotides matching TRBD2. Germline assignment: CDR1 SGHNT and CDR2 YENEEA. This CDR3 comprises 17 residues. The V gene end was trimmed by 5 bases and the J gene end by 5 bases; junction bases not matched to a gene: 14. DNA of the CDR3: TGTGCCAGCAGCCACCTCGCGACTAGCAGGGCGACCGGGGAGCTGTTTTTG. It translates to CASSHLATSRATGELFL.

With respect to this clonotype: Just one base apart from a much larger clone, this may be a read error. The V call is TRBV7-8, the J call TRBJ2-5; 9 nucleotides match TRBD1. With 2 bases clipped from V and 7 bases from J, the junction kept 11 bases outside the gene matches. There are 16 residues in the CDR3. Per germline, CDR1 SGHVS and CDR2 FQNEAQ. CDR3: CASSLLGQGGIGTQYF. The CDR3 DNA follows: TGTGCCAGCAGCTTATTGGGACAGGGCGGGATCGGGACCCAGTACTTC.

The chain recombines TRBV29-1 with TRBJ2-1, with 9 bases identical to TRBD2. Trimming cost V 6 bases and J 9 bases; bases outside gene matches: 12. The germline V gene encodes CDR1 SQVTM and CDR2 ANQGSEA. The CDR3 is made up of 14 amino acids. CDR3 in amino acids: CSVDQREAHTEQFF. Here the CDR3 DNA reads TGCAGCGTCGATCAGCGGGAGGCACACACTGAGCAGTTCTTC.

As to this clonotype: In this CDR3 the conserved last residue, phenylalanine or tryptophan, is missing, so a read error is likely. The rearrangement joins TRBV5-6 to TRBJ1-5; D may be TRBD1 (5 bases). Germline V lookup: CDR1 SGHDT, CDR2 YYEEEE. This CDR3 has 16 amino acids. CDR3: CASSFGTTVSSQPQHY. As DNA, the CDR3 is TGTGCCAGCAGCTTCGGGACTACCGTTAGCAGTCAGCCCCAGCATTAT.

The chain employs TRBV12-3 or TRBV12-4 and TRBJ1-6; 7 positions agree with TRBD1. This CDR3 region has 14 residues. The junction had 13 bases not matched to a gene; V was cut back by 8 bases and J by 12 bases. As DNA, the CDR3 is TGTGCCAGCCGGTATCAGGGGGGGGATTTACCCCTCCACTTT. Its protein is CASRYQGGDLPLHF.

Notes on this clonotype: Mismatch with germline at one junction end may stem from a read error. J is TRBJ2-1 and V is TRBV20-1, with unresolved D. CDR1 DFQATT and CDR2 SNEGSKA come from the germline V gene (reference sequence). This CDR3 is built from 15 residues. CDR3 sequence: CNARVVEIGYNEQSF. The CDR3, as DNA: TGCAATGCTAGAGTGGTTGAAATAGGCTACAATGAGCAGTCCTTC.